The present T cell receptor beta chain was sequenced within a study of blood T cell repertoires in COVID-19. Looking at the study overall: Donors in the United States, Italy and Spain gave samples during acute or convalescent COVID-19. Sources were T cells, B-cell-depleted T cells, or PBMCs; the material itself was cDNA or gDNA.

In the authors' workflow: Quantification of nucleated cells was approximated via reference gene primer amplification. The table came from immunoSEQ multiplex PCR; TCRdb's copy has only in-frame clones and leaves some out. Clone size and the V and J calls come from that table; the DNA yielded D and trimming. The sample lists roughly 380,000 clones; around 84% were seen once. Germline lookup yields CDR1 MNHEY and CDR2 SVGEGT. The V and J ends lost 6 bases and 3 bases, in that order; junction bases with no gene match: 8. The CDR3 extends over 15 amino acids. This receptor was identified in a woman aged 18-30 years with acute or convalescent COVID-19. The specimen was peripheral blood. The rearrangement joins TRBV6-2 or TRBV6-3 to TRBJ1-1; 9 bases line up with TRBD1. CDR3 in amino acids: CASSPPWTGDTEAFF. CDR3 coding DNA: TGTGCCAGCAGCCCCCCTTGGACAGGGGACACTGAAGCTTTCTTT.